The clone carrying this T cell receptor beta chain has ten or more counts. TCRdb ran MiXCR on the 5' RACE reads and lists one entry per CDR3 protein. The data contain about 260,000 distinct CDR3 sequences, 5.5% to 8% of them singletons. This record comes from a study of identical twins. This CDR3 is built from 15 residues. Germline V gene data show CDR1 as LNHNV and CDR2 as YYDKDF (reference sequence). V was trimmed by 0 bases and J by 2 bases, leaving 10 bases between them. These same records also appear under a second study, on yellow fever vaccine responses in identical twins.

This chain links TRBV15 with TRBJ2-5; D ambiguous. Sequencing was performed on memory (CD45RO+) T cells sorted from blood. The clonotype comes from a woman between 18 and 29 years old in good health. CDR3 loop: CATSRDVGRQETQYF. CDR3 nucleotide sequence: TGTGCCACCAGCAGAGATGTAGGCAGACAAGAGACCCAGTACTTC.